What follows describes a single TCR beta chain. Its binding antigen is unknown. It has no much larger one-base neighbor in the sample; base qualities were not kept. Libraries came from the immunoSEQ multiplex PCR assay. TCRbeta CDR3 sequencing was done by Adaptive Biotechnologies at survey depth, reporting CDR3 sequences, V/J genes, productive frequency and template counts. TCR beta CDR3 regions were amplified from genomic DNA instead of RNA. In the paper's pipeline: Pairwise repertoire overlap between tissues was quantified with Jensen-Shannon divergence, where 1 means complete divergence and 0 identical. Based on pairwise JSD values, tissues were grouped by single-linkage agglomerative hierarchical clustering, and the results were shown as dendrograms. GLIPH2 was applied to all patient samples using simulation_depth 1000, kmer_min_depth 3, and cdr3_length_cutoff 8, and only groups with more than two unique CDR3s were retained. In a standardized tissue-overlap score, Jaccard GLIPH-group overlap across patients was extrapolated to a standard repertoire size of 1000 clones. Linear mixed-effect models, with tissue included as a fixed effect and individual included as a random effect, were used to assess associations of diversity with clinical or experimental variables. TCRdb mirrors the immuneACCESS table, restricted to in-frame sequences. Some clones are absent from its copies; in checked studies, under half trace to an unresolved V gene, and the reason for the others is unknown. V and J calls and clone size are given by that table; D and trimming were obtained from the DNA. Within this sample are roughly 42,000 clones, with more than 90% of them counted one time only. Over 3% of the sample belongs to the ten largest clones.

The meaning of the sample's time point label: recipient (host-origin) PBMCs collected before allo-HCT. The CDR3 contains 14 residues, cysteine and phenylalanine counted. Only the CDR3 DNA stays, 42 bases, in frame from base 1. Reading the germline V gene gives CDR1 SGHRS and CDR2 YFSETQ. V and J lose 3 bases and 8 bases, and a span of 17 bases separates them. This sample stems from a study of tissue T cells after allogeneic stem cell transplantation (dated by TCRdb to the early 2020s). About the study as a whole: Six or seven adult allo-HCT recipients with steroid-refractory GVHD were prospectively enrolled in a research-autopsy study over an approximately three-year period. Grafts from donors were received by all GVHD patients, with several grafts being unmodified and three being CD34-selected to deplete T cells. Gastrointestinal GVHD was present in all GVHD patients, each of whom received several lines of GVHD-directed therapy, and about 5 of these patients also had skin involvement. A few GVHD patients had pre-transplant PBMCs available, and those PBMCs were of recipient origin. For viably preserved blood and marrow, CD3+ T cells were flow-sorted when cell numbers allowed, whereas DNA was extracted directly from smaller samples. The study profiled TCR beta repertoires in many tissues obtained from research autopsies of patients with and without GVHD, and also in mouse models of GVHD. The human arm was a prospective observational study without blinding or randomization. Broad study findings and their caveats: The patient cohort was small and clinically heterogeneous, and sampling depth was acknowledged as a limitation. Only a few T cell clones appeared in more than one patient, yet motif-based clustering showed tissue-specific repertoire signatures that were shared between patients. The study did not establish which tissue TCRs were alloreactive or antigen-specific, and some clones may have been host cells that persisted. In both patients and mice, only a limited portion of the TCR repertoire detected in tissues was captured by blood and spleen T cells. Within patients, how anatomically similar tissues were was a major factor shaping TCR repertoire composition, regardless of disease or transplant status.

The chain is encoded by TRBV5-1 joined to TRBJ1-2; TRBD1 is perhaps the D gene, given 6 matching bases. The sample here was blood, taken before transplantation. This TCR came from a woman aged 35 to 75 who later had graft-versus-host disease after an allogeneic stem cell transplant. The CDR3 protein: CASSSGQPTRGYTF. The DNA reads as follows: TGCGCCAGCAGCTCCGGACAGCCGACGCGAGGCTACACCTTC. Extended through the reference TRBV5-1 and TRBJ1-2 proteins, this CDR3 yields the full variable domain: KAGVTQTPRYLIKTRGQQVTLSCSPISGHRSVSWYQQTPGQGLQFLFEYFSETQRNKGNFPGRFSGRQFSNSRSEMNVSTLELGDSALYLCASSSGQPTRGYTFGSGTRLTVV.